This T cell receptor beta chain was captured by sequencing in a study of identical twins. Study results and caveats: Twins' excess sharing was less marked for out-of-frame beta sequences. Cord blood beta clonotypes that were abundant carried fewer insertions, and memory repertoires showed no such trend. A cross-sectional statistical analysis, not follow-up of the same donors, supported the conclusions. The models systematically underestimated how much out-of-frame TCR alpha was shared in monozygotic twins.

To note about this clonotype: The antigen is undetermined.

TCRdb re-called the 5' RACE reads through MiXCR, storing one row per CDR3 protein. The profile shows 1,800,000 or so distinct CDR3 sequences, more than 30% of them singletons. The sequencing sample was made of cord blood. The TCR originated in a newborn girl in good health.

The CDR3 is CASSAQLGGPGELFF. CDR3 coding DNA: TGTGCCAGCAGTGCCCAACTAGGGGGGCCCGGGGAGCTGTTTTTT. The chain combines TRBV6-6 with TRBJ2-2; D possibly uses TRBD1 or TRBD2 (6 bases each). Germline V gene lookup returns CDR1 MNHNY and CDR2 SVGAGI (reference sequence). This CDR3 has 15 residues. V lost 5 bases to trimming and J lost 6 bases, with 16 bases between them.